The present T cell receptor (beta chain) was sequenced within a study of T-cell memory formation after mild COVID-19. Background on the study: Clusters of TCRs were largely donor specific.

Overall study findings and caveats: Some responding clones appeared in pre-infection memory, suggesting cross-reactive memory joined. Clones shrinking between day 15 and 85 showed a balanced CD4/CD8 split, and those that grew later tilted toward CD4+.

5'RACE primed at constant segments yielded TCR alpha and TCR beta cDNA libraries bearing sample barcodes and UMIs. TCRdb reprocessed the 5' RACE reads via MiXCR and lists one record per CDR3 protein. The sample yields some 160,000 distinct CDR3 sequences, around a third seen once. To note about this clonotype: Its antigen is undetermined.

CDR3 length equals 18 residues. CDR1 is MGHDK, CDR2 SYGVNS, per germline. With 4 bases clipped from V and 0 bases from J, the junction kept 9 bases outside the gene matches. Sequencing was done on a sample of PBMCs or a T cell subset sorted from them (not recorded which). The clonotype was recovered from an adult woman who had mild COVID-19 (a few samples of this study predate the infection). Cell type and time point are not known. This chain links TRBV25-1 with TRBJ2-2, with TRBD2 identical over 9 bases. CDR3 sequence: CASSAILGLAANTGELFF. For the CDR3, the DNA is TGTGCCAGCAGTGCCATTTTGGGACTAGCTGCGAACACCGGGGAGCTGTTTTTT.